Below are 19 T cell receptor beta chains sequenced from a single sample in a study of regulatory T cells in long-lasting Graves disease. Arm-PCR with iRepertoire HTBI primers amplified the CDR3 regions for these TCR beta libraries. TCRdb re-called the multiplex PCR reads through MiXCR, storing one row per CDR3 protein. The table includes about 560,000 distinct CDR3 sequences, about 16% detected once. This sample's time point: newly diagnosed GD, antithyroid drugs for less than 3 months. Preparation of the TCR library used RNA extracted from PBMCs. This sample also appeared in a second study, on T cells in Graves' hyperthyroidism and ophthalmopathy.

Specimen: peripheral blood mononuclear cells (PBMCs), collected at new diagnosis, from a patient treated with antithyroid drugs. Source of these receptors: a man between 18 and 29 years old with Graves disease.

This clonotype was seen only a few times. This chain joins TRBV4-1 and TRBJ2-5; 13 positions agree with TRBD2. Trimming cost V 4 bases and J 3 bases; bases outside gene matches: 8. The CDR3 is 17 amino acids. Germline CDR1 and CDR2: MGHRA and YSYEKL. Here the CDR3 reads CASSPLGLAGSKETQYF. The CDR3 DNA follows: TGCGCCAGCAGCCCCTTGGGACTAGCGGGATCTAAAGAGACCCAGTACTTC.

This chain links TRBV12-3 or TRBV12-4 with TRBJ1-1, with 7 bases fitting TRBD1. The CDR3 sequence is 15 residues long. V dropped 6 bases and J dropped 10; count of bases not matched to a gene: 17. The CDR3 region has the DNA TGTGCCAGCAGCCAAGAAGGAGACAGGGTACCTGGAGCTTTCTTT. It yields the protein CASSQEGDRVPGAFF.

In the case of this clonotype: This may stem from a read error, because a much larger clone lies one nucleotide away. V usage is TRBV6-2 or TRBV6-3 and J usage is TRBJ1-1; TRBD1 might be the D (6 bases). The CDR3 is 15 amino acids. Germline CDR1 and CDR2: MNHEY and SVGEGT. The CDR3 DNA sequence: TGTGCCAGCAGTAATGTATTTCAGGGGAGCACTGAAGCTCTCTTT. It codes for CASSNVFQGSTEALF.

The sample holds many counts of this clonotype. The J gene is TRBJ2-7, the V gene TRBV30, with D possibly matching TRBD1 (6 bases). Germline CDR1 reads GTSNPN; CDR2 reads SVGIG (reference sequence). With 7 bases removed from V and 0 bases from J, the gap between germline ends came to 13 bases. CDR3 length: 13 amino acids. CDR3 in amino acids: CAFLDRNSYEQYF. Here the CDR3 DNA reads TGTGCCTTTTTAGACAGGAACTCCTACGAGCAGTACTTC.

This clonotype was detected only a few times. The CDR3, as DNA: TGCGCCAGCAGCAGTGGGAACGGCGTGAAGGGCTACACCTTC. Its translation: CASSSGNGVKGYTF. This sequence joins TRBV5-1 and TRBJ1-2; the D is unclear. V was trimmed by 4 bases and J by 8 bases, leaving 18 bases between them. The germline V gene encodes CDR1 SGHRS and CDR2 YFSETQ. CDR3 size: 14 residues.

This clonotype was seen only a few times. The CDR3 here is CATSEGGLTDTQYF. The DNA for the CDR3 is TGTGCCACCAGTGAGGGGGGGCTTACAGATACGCAGTATTTT. The chain employs TRBV24-1 and TRBJ2-3; a weak D match, TRBD2 (7 bases). Germline V gene lookup returns CDR1 KGHDR and CDR2 SFDVKD. V dropped 4 bases and J dropped 3 bases, with 10 bases sitting between them. This CDR3 comprises 14 residues.

This clonotype was detected many times. The V and J genes are TRBV20-1 and TRBJ2-1, with 8 bases matching TRBD1. The CDR3 consists of 16 residues. Germline assignment: CDR1 DFQATT and CDR2 SNEGSKA (reference sequence). V shed 4 bases and J 4 bases; nucleotides not matched to a gene: 12. The DNA of the CDR3 is TGCAGTGCTACCCTCCTTACAGGGGGTAGATACAATGAGCAGTTCTTC. Its protein is CSATLLTGGRYNEQFF.

This clonotype was seen at least ten times. V and J are TRBV15 and TRBJ1-5; D unresolved. Germline values: CDR1 LNHNV, CDR2 YYDKDF (reference sequence). V dropped 1 base and J dropped 1 base, with 11 bases sitting between them. This CDR3 comprises 16 residues. CDR3 nucleotide sequence: TGTGCCACCAGCAGAGTTGCGGGTTCAAGCAATCAGCCCCAGCATTTT. Amino acids: CATSRVAGSSNQPQHF. The complete variable domain, with remaining parts taken from reference TRBV15 and TRBJ1-5, reads DAMVIQNPRYQVTQFGKPVTLSCSQTLNHNVMYWYQQKSSQAPKLLFHYYDKDFNNEADTPDNFQSRRPNTSFCFLDIRSPGLGDTAMYLCATSRVAGSSNQPQHFGDGTRLSIL.

V gene TRBV12-3 or TRBV12-4 combines with J gene TRBJ2-1; D may be TRBD2 (6 bases). V was shortened by 7 bases and J by 0 bases, with 13 bases between the two germline ends. There are 15 residues in the CDR3. The CDR3, as DNA: TGTGCCAGCAACCCTAGCGCGAGCTCCTACAATGAGCAGTTCTTC. It yields the protein CASNPSASSYNEQFF.

This clonotype has a count of ten or more. The chain uses TRBV2 and TRBJ2-7; D not certain. Trimming took off 8 bases at V and 2 bases at J, with 22 bases between the two ends. The CDR3 covers 16 residues. Per the germline V gene, CDR1 is SNHLY and CDR2 is FYNNEI. The CDR3 region is CASSTTLRDSAYEQYF. The CDR3 DNA follows: TGTGCCAGCTCCACGACTTTGCGAGACTCAGCCTACGAGCAGTACTTC.

This clonotype was recorded many times. V usage is TRBV6-2 or TRBV6-3 and J usage is TRBJ2-7; 10 bases line up with TRBD1. Unmatched junction bases numbered 7, after V lost 5 bases and J lost 6 bases. The length of the CDR3 is 14 residues. Germline V gene sequence: CDR1 MNHEY, CDR2 SVGEGT. Here the CDR3 DNA reads TGTGCCAGCAGTACGGGACAGGGGAAGGGCGAGCAGTACTTC. Protein product: CASSTGQGKGEQYF.

In this sample, this clonotype turned up many times. The chain joins TRBV20-1 to TRBJ2-5; D not certain. The V gene's germline CDR1 is DFQATT and CDR2 SNEGSKA (reference sequence). V was trimmed by 2 bases and J by 1 base, leaving 11 bases between them. The CDR3 loop spans 14 amino acids. This CDR3 is CSARKEWGQETQYF. The CDR3 DNA is TGCAGTGCTAGAAAGGAGTGGGGCCAAGAGACCCAGTACTTC.

The chain uses TRBV20-1 and TRBJ1-2; tentatively, D is TRBD1 (6 bases). From germline, CDR1 is DFQATT and CDR2 SNEGSKA (reference sequence). The CDR3 runs to 13 residues. The V end lost 7 bases, the J end lost 2 bases, and 14 bases lay between the germline ends. The DNA for the CDR3 is TGCAGTGTCCAAGCGGGGGGCAACTATGGCTACACCTTC. Amino acids: CSVQAGGNYGYTF.

The genes are TRBV30 and TRBJ1-2; 12 bases line up with TRBD1. The germline gives CDR1 GTSNPN, CDR2 SVGIG (reference sequence). CDR3 length: 15 amino acids. V was clipped by 1 base and J by 4 bases; unmatched bases: 4. CDR3 bases: TGTGCCTGGAGTGGGGGACAGGGGGCCGGCTATGGCTACACCTTC. It yields the protein CAWSGGQGAGYGYTF.

The chain recombines TRBV11-1 with TRBJ1-1; tentative D call: TRBD1 (5 bases). V lost 1 base and J lost 4, with 10 bases in between. In germline, CDR1 is SGHAT, CDR2 FQDESV (reference sequence). The CDR3 is 14 amino acids. The CDR3, as DNA: TGTGCCAGCAGCTTAGTTAAGGGGACCACTGAAGCTTTCTTT. Protein product: CASSLVKGTTEAFF.

To note about this clonotype: A much larger clone lies one base from this, so it may be a read error. The rearrangement links TRBV5-1 to TRBJ1-1, with a possible D match to TRBD1 (6 bases). CDR3 length equals 15 residues. The germline V gene has CDR1 SGHRS and CDR2 YFSETQ. Trimming removed 0 bases at V and 3 bases at J, with 12 bases between. CDR3 loop: CASSLAEGGDTEAFF. CDR3 sequence (DNA): TGCGCCAGCAGCTTGGCGGAGGGGGGGGACACTGAAGCTTTCTTT.

This clonotype was recorded many times. The chain recombines TRBV28 with TRBJ1-1; 10 bases are shared with TRBD1. The trim removed 3 bases at V and 9 bases at J, leaving 10 bases unmatched. CDR1 and CDR2 from the germline V gene are MDHEN and SYDVKM. CDR3 length: 15 amino acids. This CDR3 is CASSFPIGTGAQAFF. The CDR3 DNA sequence: TGTGCCAGCAGTTTCCCAATCGGGACAGGGGCACAAGCTTTCTTT.

The table lists this clonotype with many counts. The rearrangement joins TRBV11-2 to TRBJ1-1; a possible D gene is TRBD1 (6 bases). Trimming took off 1 base at V and 1 base at J, with 16 bases between the two ends. The CDR3 is 17 residues long. CDR1 and CDR2 from the germline V gene are SGHAT and FQNNGV. The CDR3 DNA reads as TGTGCCAGCAGCTTAGGGTTTCGGGGGCAGAAGAACACTGAAGCTTTCTTT. Translated, it gives CASSLGFRGQKNTEAFF.

This clonotype was picked up many times. The chain links TRBV28 to TRBJ1-5, with D maybe TRBD1 (5 bases). Deletions cut 6 bases from V and 5 bases from J, with 17 bases between. Germline loops: CDR1 MDHEN, CDR2 SYDVKM. The CDR3 runs 15 residues. The CDR3 region has the DNA TGTGCCAGCAGCCCCCCCCGGAGGGACGATCAGCCCCAGCATTTT. Its protein product is CASSPPRRDDQPQHF. Using reference TRBV28 and TRBJ1-5 for the parts outside the CDR3, the full variable domain is DVKVTQSSRYLVKRTGEKVFLECVQDMDHENMFWYRQDPGLGLRLIYFSYDVKMKEKGDIPEGYSVSREKKERFSLILESASTNQTSMYLCASSPPRRDDQPQHFGDGTRLSIL.